These 12 T cell receptor beta chains were sequenced from one sample in a study of PD-1 blockade in classical Hodgkin lymphoma. Time point described: newly diagnosed, previously untreated cHL patient sample. Out of thawed PBMCs, magnetic negative selection purified CD4+ T cells. Here immunoSEQ multiplex PCR was the method, and the copy in TCRdb shows in-frame clones only, minus some. The table includes around 20,000 clones, approximately 82% detected once. The specimen was CD4+ T cells from blood. The receptors were gathered from a human donor with classical Hodgkin lymphoma.

This chain links TRBV11-1 with TRBJ2-2; 9 bases line up with TRBD2. Looked up from germline, CDR1 is SGHAT and CDR2 is FQDESV (reference sequence). V was pared by 3 bases and J by 5 bases, with 4 bases of the junction left unmatched. The CDR3 contains 15 residues. CDR3 nucleotides: TGTGCCAGCAGCTTTAGCGGGAGAGGGACCGGGGAGCTGTTTTTT. It is translated as CASSFSGRGTGELFF.

The chain combines TRBV7-2 with TRBJ2-2; D may correspond to TRBD1 or TRBD2 (6 bases each). Germline V gives CDR1 SGHTA, CDR2 FQGNSA. V dropped 0 bases and J dropped 2 bases, with 10 bases sitting between them. The CDR3 runs to 16 residues. The CDR3 DNA is TGTGCCAGCAGCTTAGCGGGGGGCCCTAACACCGGGGAGCTGTTTTTT. It specifies CASSLAGGPNTGELFF.

The CDR3 loop is CASNPGTSREQYF. The CDR3 region has the DNA TGTGCCAGCAACCCTGGGACATCCCGCGAGCAGTACTTC. The chain recombines TRBV7-8 with TRBJ2-7, with D possibly matching TRBD1 (6 bases). CDR3 length: 13 amino acids. The germline gives CDR1 SGHVS, CDR2 FQNEAQ. With 7 bases removed from V and 6 bases from J, the gap between germline ends came to 16 bases.

This chain uses TRBV25-1 with TRBJ1-3; D is undetermined. CDR3 size: 13 residues. V was pared by 8 bases and J by 3 bases, with 11 bases between. Germline loops: CDR1 MGHDK, CDR2 SYGVNS. Here the CDR3 reads CASAPPGGNTIYF. The CDR3 region has the DNA TGTGCCAGCGCTCCCCCAGGTGGAAACACCATATATTTT.

V usage is TRBV21-1 and J usage is TRBJ2-3; no DNA check was done on the table's D call, TRBD2. TRBV21-1 is tagged as a pseudogene. The CDR3 sequence is 19 residues long. As DNA, the CDR3 is TGTGCCAGCAGCAAAAAGGGCCCGGAGACTAGCTGTTTCCCAGATACGCAGTATTTT. Translating it yields CASSKKGPETSCFPDTQYF.

The rearrangement joins TRBV19 to TRBJ2-1; 8 positions agree with TRBD1. V lost 5 bases to trimming and J lost 15 bases; unmatched junction nucleotides: 9. This CDR3 region has 12 residues. The germline V gene has CDR1 LNHDA and CDR2 SQIVND (reference sequence). CDR3 in amino acids: CASSDRGADPFF. CDR3 bases: TGTGCCAGTAGTGACAGGGGAGCCGATCCGTTCTTC.

J is TRBJ1-2 and V is TRBV18; no clear D gene. This CDR3 has 15 residues. Germline assignment: CDR1 KGHSH and CDR2 LQKENI. V lost 2 bases to trimming and J lost 2 bases, with 12 bases between them. DNA for the CDR3: TGTGCCAGCTCACCAGTTGCCATTGAGAACTATGGCTACACCTTC. It is translated as CASSPVAIENYGYTF.

The chain couples TRBV27 to TRBJ2-3, with D possibly called TRBD1 or TRBD2 (5 bases each). Trimming shortened V by 2 bases and J by 1 base, and 10 bases separated the two germline ends. The germline CDR1 and CDR2 sequences are MNHEY and SMNVEV (reference sequence). CDR3 size: 15 residues. CDR3: CASSLGLGGTDTQYF. The CDR3, as DNA: TGTGCCAGCAGTTTAGGACTGGGGGGCACAGATACGCAGTATTTT.

The J gene is TRBJ2-2, the V gene TRBV2, with D possibly being TRBD1 or TRBD2 (5 bases each). V was trimmed by 8 bases and J by 4 bases, leaving 17 bases between them. The CDR3 is made up of 15 amino acids. CDR1 SNHLY and CDR2 FYNNEI come from the germline V gene. CDR3 DNA sequence: TGTGCCAGCGGCGGGTCGGCAGGGCCCACCGGGGAGCTGTTTTTT. This gives the protein CASGGSAGPTGELFF.

The rearrangement joins TRBV6-5 to TRBJ1-5; D remains unclear. The CDR3 runs to 13 residues. Germline V gene data show CDR1 as MNHEY and CDR2 as SVGAGI. Trimming pared 3 bases from V and 2 bases from J, leaving 5 bases between. The CDR3 spells CASSYDGNQPQHF. Written as DNA, the CDR3 is TGTGCCAGCAGTTATGATGGCAATCAGCCCCAGCATTTT.

The chain uses TRBV9 and TRBJ2-3; D is unresolved. Per the germline V gene, CDR1 is SGDLS and CDR2 is YYNGEE. Trimming pared 0 bases from V and 6 bases from J, leaving 14 bases between. This CDR3 is 15 amino acids long. The CDR3 nucleotides are TGTGCCAGCAGCGTAGCTCAAGGGATCGGGGATACGCAGTATTTT. Its translation: CASSVAQGIGDTQYF.

V and J are TRBV27 and TRBJ2-2; D unresolved. The CDR3 spans 13 residues. Between the trimmed V and J ends, which lost 4 bases and 4 bases, there was a span of 7 bases. The germline CDR1 and CDR2 sequences are MNHEY and SMNVEV (reference sequence). Here the CDR3 reads CASSSGPTGELFF. DNA of the CDR3: TGTGCCAGCAGTTCCGGGCCCACCGGGGAGCTGTTTTTT.